Described below is a single T cell receptor (beta chain) sequence and its context. Its antigen is unknown. Its CDR3 holds 15 amino acids, cysteine through phenylalanine. The entry retains the CDR3 DNA only, 45 bases that are in frame from base 1. The CDR1 and CDR2 encoded by the germline V gene (reference sequence) are LNHDA and SQIVND. V drops 2 bases and J drops 9 bases, leaving 20 bases in between. The cohort was made up of roughly 670 healthy bone marrow donors. All cohort members were sampled while nominally healthy, although unrecorded immune exposures were likely present. The donor was CMV seropositive and was included in the group of 250 to 300 seropositive cohort members. A peripheral blood sample was collected from each donor, and TCR beta sequencing was performed on peripheral blood mononuclear cells. The Qiagen DNeasy Blood Extraction Kit was used to extract genomic DNA from the blood cell samples.

The data originate from a study of cytomegalovirus exposure and HLA in healthy donors (dated by TCRdb to about 2017). Regarding the complete study: In an earlier analysis of roughly 500 of the donors, around 290 Gb of sequence data and roughly 100 million unique TCR beta sequences from 150 million to 200 million T cells were reported. Because of strong linkage in the cohort, five DR-DQ haplotypes were treated as single units for association and clustering. The study was designed to test whether signatures of past pathogen exposure could be identified by cataloging public T cell receptors. Using immunosequencing, the study profiled T cell repertoires from 666 subjects and related those repertoires to cytomegalovirus serostatus. Both class I and class II loci were covered by HLA typing, at four-digit resolution. In an earlier analysis of roughly 600 of the donors, high-throughput TCR beta sequencing was used to judge whether each TCR beta V gene segment behaved as functional or pseudogenic. In a later genetic analysis, genome-wide SNP genotypes for 398 of the 666 donors were used, and that subset was treated as a discovery cohort. Donor age, sex, ethnicity and CMV serostatus were collected together with the repertoire data. Roughly 300 gigabases of sequencing data and roughly 80 million unique TCR sequences made up an early release that covered approximately 620 HLA-typed donors. Rather than drawing on any new phenotypic data, the later analysis identified candidate immune exposures from TCR beta sequences and the way those sequences occurred across donors. To predict cytomegalovirus infection status, the study combined high-throughput TCR immunosequencing, statistical association of individual TCRs with disease status, and machine learning. Across 398 genotyped donors of the cohort, an average of about 240,000 unique TCR beta nucleotide sequences per donor were sequenced, and 15% to 20% of those sequences were non-productive. Along with the 666-subject first cohort, a separate validation cohort of over a hundred different subjects was used. The number of donors typed differed by locus, with roughly 620-630 for A, B, C, DRB1 and DQB1, more than 500 for DQA1, 600 to 610 for DPA1, and roughly 450 for DPB1. Every discovery cohort repertoire had been produced on one sequencing platform. The genetic ancestry cluster associated with self-reported Caucasian donors included 81% of the roughly 360 genotyped donors. To study patterns of TCR occurrence, a later analysis re-analyzed previously published TCR beta repertoires from 700 or so donors and added high-resolution HLA genotyping. Paper-wide results and their limitations: A few of the identified cytomegalovirus-associated TCR beta chains were confirmed in vitro to be specific for cytomegalovirus antigens. Immune exposure information for the cohort was limited to CMV serostatus. In a later analysis, HLA-associated TCR beta chains showed more clonal expansion and lower generation probabilities than non-associated chains that were equally common. Correlated functional status among segregating V segments might reflect linkage disequilibrium, but an unknown experimental factor could not be ruled out. A later analysis reported that several top co-occurrence clusters appeared linked to parvovirus B19, influenza, CMV and Epstein-Barr virus. The classifier was reported to diagnose cytomegalovirus status with high specificity and sensitivity in both the original cohort and the validation cohort. A cluster of highly shared sequence variants was judged likely to represent a technical artifact of the sequencing pipeline. Because HLA typing was unavailable for some donors at each locus, only the typed subset was used in association tests. The authors suggested that the approach could potentially be generalized to other disease states and immunological phenotypes. Because counts were too low, roughly 16 rarely observed V segments, including chromosome 9 orphons, were left out of the earlier analysis of roughly 600 of the donors. An association between a missense DCLRE1C variant and V-gene and J-gene trimming of TCR beta chains was found in a later genetic analysis and replicated in an independent cohort. A later genetic analysis reported fewer N-insertions in productive TCRs among donors in an Asian-associated ancestry cluster than the roughly 700-donor mean. Because the 87-base-pair reads could not distinguish some IMGT-functional V segments, including TRBV6-2 and TRBV6-3, those segments were excluded. In a later analysis, some 17,000 TCR beta sequences were associated with specific HLA alleles at a false discovery rate of 0.05. Most CMV-associated TCR beta chains appeared to be HLA-restricted in a later analysis, and the HLA associations seemed to be driven largely by CMV exposure. Roughly uniform sequencing depth across donors was assumed in presence/absence analyses, although this assumption may not hold. This cohort had only TCR beta chains sequenced, and the lack of alpha or paired-chain data limited which features could be detected. A total of about 180 TCR beta chains were listed by the study as associated with cytomegalovirus. A further reported finding was that TCR beta sequences accurately predicted the HLA-A and HLA-B alleles for most subjects in the first cohort. Most TCR sequences were observed very rarely across donors, whereas some public TCRs were present in many individuals. Strong co-occurrence of HLA alleles, especially DR and DQ, made assigning TCR associations to individual alleles difficult. In a later analysis, the rate of TCR association differed among HLA loci, with DRB1 alleles having the most associated TCRs and HLA-C alleles having the fewest. In an earlier analysis of 587 of the donors, most TCR beta V segments appeared in productive rearrangements about 90% or about 30% of the time, broadly matching IMGT annotations.

To prepare the library, the immunoSEQ multiplex PCR assay was applied. The multiplex PCR relied on a mix of 60 forward primers for TCR Vbeta segments and 13 reverse primers for TCR Jbeta segments. A multiplex PCR assay on genomic DNA amplified the CDR3 region of rearranged TCR beta genes. On the Illumina HiSeq System, the amplified TCR beta libraries were sequenced as 87-base-pair reads. The published analysis was carried out like this. In a later analysis, 80 million or so unique TCR beta chains were counted across the approximately 670 repertoires, and roughly 11 million of these chains were shared by at least two donors. Raw reads were error-corrected and collapsed into unique sequences by a nearest-neighbor algorithm in which closely related sequences were merged to remove PCR and sequencing errors. To assign V, D and J gene segments, CDR3 sequences were aligned to IMGT reference sequences. For a sequence to be retained, a match of at least six nucleotides was required to both a V gene segment and a J gene segment. A rearrangement was called productive if the CDR3 had no stop codons and remained in frame with V and J, and every other rearrangement was called non-productive. Following IMGT convention, CDR3 was defined as the stretch from the second conserved V-encoded cysteine to the conserved J-encoded phenylalanine. The earlier analysis of some 600 of the donors excluded sequences that lacked an unambiguous match to a single V gene segment. An earlier analysis of several hundred of the donors classified V segments as functional when productive rearrangements were above 56.7% and as segregating when the standard deviation between donors was above 5%. A statistical classification framework was developed to diagnose cytomegalovirus status using the catalog of TCR beta chain sequences. In a later analysis, TCR nucleotide sequences were compared against IMGT/GENE-DB human TR gene sequences so that V and J genes could be assigned. In a later analysis, CDR3 sequences and most-parsimonious VDJ recombination scenarios were assigned using the TCRdist pipeline. A later analysis defined each TCR beta chain by its CDR3 amino acid sequence plus V-gene family, and excluded reads lacking a unique V-gene family. A later analysis removed 500 to 650 highly shared, low-generation-probability nucleotide sequences to deal with suspected cross-contamination and a sequencing artifact. For each public chain, a later analysis derived a clonal expansion index from normalized ranks of inferred template counts within each repertoire. Generation probabilities in a later analysis came from a VDJ recombination model fitted to out-of-frame rearrangements, and those results were checked against IGoR. Hypergeometric tests were used in a later analysis to score TCR-TCR, TCR-HLA and TCR-CMV co-occurrence, with a repertoire-size bias correction applied to the TCR pairs. In a later analysis, false discovery rates were estimated by permuting HLA or CMV assignments 20 times. In a later analysis, co-occurring TCRs were grouped using DBSCAN, with TCRdist sequence similarity added in when clustering inside HLA-allele-positive subsets. For co-occurrence clustering, repertoires with fewer than 30,000 or more than 120,000 public chains were excluded, along with five or six repertoires with anomalous nucleotide sharing. Entries here come from immuneACCESS through TCRdb and include only in-frame sequences with V and J called. Some clones fail to appear in such tables; in the studies checked, an unresolved V gene covers under half of the shortfall, and the cause of the remainder is unknown. V and J calls and clone size are as listed in that table; D and trimming were resolved from the DNA. The table for this sample shows tens of thousands of clones. Jointly, the top ten make up over 9% of the sample.

The sample consisted of PBMCs. The receptor's source is a woman in her sixties or seventies in good health and CMV-seropositive. Rearrangement joined TRBV19 to TRBJ2-7, with the D segment identity uncertain. The sequenced DNA is TGTGCCAGTAGTATAAATTCTGCTACTGACGAGCGGCAGTACTTC. This gives the protein CASSINSATDERQYF.